What follows are 9 T cell receptor beta chains derived from one specimen sequenced in a study of cytomegalovirus exposure and HLA in healthy donors. A multiplex PCR was run with 60 Vbeta primers and 13 Jbeta primers. Profiled with immunoSEQ multiplex PCR; TCRdb holds only in-frame clones, not every one. In the table there are some 170,000 clones, 70% to 80% of which are singletons. The sample comprised PBMCs. The receptor source for this set is a middle-aged man in good health and CMV-seronegative.

The rearrangement joins TRBV7-9 to TRBJ2-1; TRBD2 matches at 10 bases. CDR3 length: 16 amino acids. Trimming at V came to 5 bases and at J to 1 base, leaving 5 bases not matched to a gene. CDR1 and CDR2 (germline): SEHNR, FQNEAQ (reference sequence). The CDR3 region is CASSHRTSGSYNEQFF. CDR3 DNA sequence: TGTGCCAGCAGCCACCGGACTAGCGGATCCTACAATGAGCAGTTCTTC.

This clone was picked up a small number of times. The chain is built from TRBV29-1 and TRBJ2-1, with D tentatively TRBD2 (5 bases). Trimming removed 6 bases at V and 2 bases at J, with 14 bases between. This CDR3 comprises 14 residues. Germline loops: CDR1 SQVTM, CDR2 ANQGSEA. The CDR3 region has the DNA TGCAGCGTCCCTACTAGGGAACCCTACAATGAGCAGTTCTTC. The encoded protein is CSVPTREPYNEQFF.

This clone was found a few times. The chain has TRBV19 and TRBJ2-2, with TRBD2 matching over 15 bases. V shed 6 bases and J 2 bases; nucleotides not matched to a gene: 7. The CDR3 has 18 amino acids. From germline, CDR1 is LNHDA and CDR2 SQIVND (reference sequence). This CDR3 reads CASSSGLAGGINTGELFF. The CDR3 nucleotides read TGTGCCAGTAGCTCCGGACTAGCGGGAGGGATTAACACCGGGGAGCTGTTTTTT.

V usage is TRBV6-1 and J usage is TRBJ1-2; 9 bases are shared with TRBD1. Germline V CDR1 and CDR2: MNHNS, SASEGT. CDR3 length equals 15 residues. V gave up 4 bases and J gave up 5 bases; unmatched junction bases: 8. The CDR3 bases are TGTGCCAGCAGTGCCTCGGGACAGGGCATTTATGGCTACACCTTC. Encoded protein: CASSASGQGIYGYTF.

The rearrangement joins TRBV19 to TRBJ1-5; TRBD1 agrees at 10 bases. This CDR3 contains 15 residues. Germline trimming cut 8 bases from V and 3 bases from J; bases unmatched to any gene: 7. Germline CDR1 is LNHDA and CDR2 is SQIVND (reference sequence). In DNA form, the CDR3 reads TGTGCCAGTGGCCTGACAGGGGGCAACAATCAGCCCCAGCATTTT. This encodes CASGLTGGNNQPQHF.

The genes are TRBV10-3 and TRBJ2-5; 7 bases are shared with TRBD2. CDR1 is ENHRY and CDR2 is SYGVKD in the germline V gene. The CDR3 totals 16 residues. The junction had 11 bases not matched to a gene; V was cut back by 5 bases and J by 2 bases. The CDR3 bases are TGTGCCATCAGTCCCCCTGAGCGGGGAAGACAAGAGACCCAGTACTTC. Translation: CAISPPERGRQETQYF.

This clone was seen only once. This sequence joins TRBV6-5 and TRBJ2-5; D call uncertain. V was pared by 0 bases and J by 5 bases, with 13 bases between. CDR3 length equals 15 residues. Germline CDR1 MNHEY, CDR2 SVGAGI. The CDR3 loop reads CASSYSGSMRETQYF. DNA for the CDR3: TGTGCCAGCAGTTACTCGGGTTCGATGAGGGAGACCCAGTACTTC.

This rearrangement joins TRBV5-8 to TRBJ1-4; 9 nucleotides match TRBD1. The CDR3 spans 14 residues. V trimming: 2 bases; J trimming: 8 bases; junction bases outside the gene matches: 4. The germline V gene encodes CDR1 SGHTS and CDR2 YDEGEE. The CDR3 is CASSLGTGREKLFF. The CDR3 region has the DNA TGTGCCAGCAGCTTAGGGACAGGGCGGGAAAAACTGTTTTTT. The full variable domain, completed using reference TRBV5-8 and TRBJ1-4, is EAGVTQSPTHLIKTRGQQATLRCSPISGHTSVYWYQQALGLGLQFLLWYDEGEERNRGNFPPRFSGRQFPNYSSELNVNALELEDSALYLCASSLGTGREKLFFGSGTQLSVL.

The chain carries TRBV27 and TRBJ2-1, with 8 bases that match TRBD2. The trim removed 3 bases at V and 2 bases at J, leaving 0 bases unmatched. Looked up from germline, CDR1 is MNHEY and CDR2 is SMNVEV (reference sequence). This CDR3 has 14 amino acids. The CDR3 sequence: CASSLTSAYNEQFF. DNA of the CDR3: TGTGCCAGCAGTTTGACTAGCGCCTACAATGAGCAGTTCTTC.